Below, 32 T cell receptor beta chains from the same sample are listed, as sequenced in a study of cytomegalovirus exposure and HLA in healthy donors (TCRdb year 2017). The library was made by the immunoSEQ multiplex PCR assay. TCRdb's version of the immuneACCESS table is confined to in-frame rearrangements and falls short of the full clone set. An unresolved V gene accounts for under half of the shortfall where checked; the remainder is of unknown origin. This sample holds about 160,000 clones; roughly nine tenths were observed only once. The top ten hold 4% to 5% of the sample. Sequenced input: PBMCs. These receptors all stem from a young man in good health and CMV-seropositive.

This clone was recorded once. The chain is built from TRBV2 and TRBJ1-2; tentatively, D is TRBD1 (6 bases). Germline lookup yields CDR1 SNHLY and CDR2 FYNNEI. The CDR3 extends over 14 amino acids. V dropped 6 bases and J dropped 3 bases, with 14 bases sitting between them. The DNA of the CDR3 is TGTGCCAGCAGCGGAACCGGACAGCACTATGGCTACACCTTC. Translated, it gives CASSGTGQHYGYTF.

V gene TRBV9 combines with J gene TRBJ2-3; D gene unclear. The CDR3 has 15 amino acids. Germline-derived CDR1 and CDR2 are SGDLS and YYNGEE. Deletions cut 4 bases from V and 0 bases from J, with 12 bases between. This CDR3 is CASSSFPLSTDTQYF. The DNA for the CDR3 is TGTGCCAGCAGCTCCTTCCCGCTAAGCACAGATACGCAGTATTTT.

The chain has TRBV6-1 and TRBJ1-2, with D hard to call. Per the germline V gene, CDR1 is MNHNS and CDR2 is SASEGT. The CDR3 consists of 12 residues. Trimming took 3 bases from V and 6 from J, leaving 8 bases between them. The CDR3 DNA sequence: TGTGCCAGCAGTGACCCGCGCCATGGCTACACCTTC. It codes for CASSDPRHGYTF.

The chain combines TRBV30 with TRBJ1-1, with 9 positions matching TRBD1. The length of the CDR3 is 13 residues. After removal of 4 bases from V and 5 bases from J, the junction contained 5 bases not matched to a gene. Germline V gives CDR1 GTSNPN, CDR2 SVGIG (reference sequence). The CDR3 reads CAWTRQGGTEAFF. In nucleotides, the CDR3 is TGTGCCTGGACCCGACAGGGGGGAACTGAAGCTTTCTTT.

The chain carries TRBV4-1 and TRBJ1-5; 9 nucleotides match TRBD1. The germline CDR1 and CDR2 sequences are MGHRA and YSYEKL. V trimming: 3 bases; J trimming: 7 bases; junction bases outside the gene matches: 7. The CDR3 length is 15 residues. CDR3 region: CASSQSDRGTQPQHF. The CDR3 nucleotides read TGCGCCAGCAGCCAGTCGGACAGGGGAACCCAGCCCCAGCATTTT.

The chain combines TRBV4-1 with TRBJ2-7; 7 bases are a match to TRBD1. This CDR3 region has 15 residues. Germline CDR1 is MGHRA and CDR2 is YSYEKL. Losses at the gene ends were 1 base for V and 4 bases for J; bases not matched to a gene: 7. The CDR3 DNA sequence: TGCGCCAGCAGCCAAGCCACGGGACAGAATTACGAGCAGTACTTC. Translating gives CASSQATGQNYEQYF.

The J gene is TRBJ2-7, the V gene TRBV5-6; 7 bases are a match to TRBD1. This CDR3 spans 16 amino acids. CDR1 and CDR2 from the germline V gene are SGHDT and YYEEEE. Trimming at V came to 3 bases and at J to 0 bases, leaving 9 bases not matched to a gene. As DNA, the CDR3 is TGTGCCAGCAGCTCAGTATTAGGACAGGTCTCCTACGAGCAGTACTTC. This translates into CASSSVLGQVSYEQYF.

The gene calls are TRBV5-4 and TRBJ2-7; D is possibly TRBD2 (6 bases). The CDR3 has 15 amino acids. V lost 3 bases to trimming and J lost 2 bases, with 15 bases between them. The germline V gene encodes CDR1 SGHNT and CDR2 YYREEE (reference sequence). The CDR3 loop is CASSWGGSGTYEQYF. Written as DNA, the CDR3 is TGTGCCAGCAGCTGGGGTGGTAGCGGTACCTACGAGCAGTACTTC.

V gene TRBV7-6 combines with J gene TRBJ2-1; 11 nucleotides align to TRBD2. The CDR3 consists of 17 residues. Germline V gene sequence: CDR1 SGHVS, CDR2 FNYEAQ. V was clipped by 0 bases and J by 10 bases; unmatched bases: 11. The CDR3 is CASSLAASGRYQQEQFF. The DNA of the CDR3 is TGTGCCAGCAGCTTAGCGGCTAGCGGGAGGTATCAGCAGGAGCAGTTCTTC.

The rearrangement uses TRBV4-1 and TRBJ2-7; D not certain. The CDR3 length is 12 residues. Looked up from germline, CDR1 is MGHRA and CDR2 is YSYEKL. V was shortened by 4 bases and J by 5 bases, with 9 bases between the two germline ends. This chain's CDR3 is CASSPFRHEQYF. CDR3 sequence (DNA): TGCGCCAGCAGCCCGTTCAGGCACGAGCAGTACTTC.

This clone was observed once. The CDR3 spells CSVSDQETQYF. The CDR3 bases are TGCAGTGTGAGTGACCAAGAGACCCAGTACTTC. The chain combines TRBV20-1 with TRBJ2-5; D is unresolved. Germline V gene data show CDR1 as DFQATT and CDR2 as SNEGSKA (reference sequence). The V end was cut by 7 bases, the J end by 0 bases, with 6 bases between. CDR3 length: 11 residues.

The chain carries TRBV7-8 and TRBJ2-7, with 9 bases aligning to TRBD1. The CDR3 covers 15 residues. Germline-derived CDR1 and CDR2 are SGHVS and FQNEAQ. The V and J ends lost 3 bases and 2 bases, in that order; junction bases with no gene match: 5. For the CDR3, the DNA is TGTGCCAGCAGCTTGGGACAGGGTGGCCCCTACGAGCAGTACTTC. It encodes CASSLGQGGPYEQYF.

For the CDR3, the DNA is TGTGCCAGCAGATCCGGACAGCTACATGAAAAACTGTTTTTT. Translated: CASRSGQLHEKLFF. The chain recombines TRBV28 with TRBJ1-4, with a possible D match to TRBD1 (6 bases). Between the trimmed V and J ends, which lost 6 bases and 6 bases, there was a span of 14 bases. In germline, CDR1 is MDHEN, CDR2 SYDVKM. This CDR3 contains 14 residues.

The chain employs TRBV29-1 and TRBJ2-5; D may be TRBD1 (5 bases). Per the germline V gene, CDR1 is SQVTM and CDR2 is ANQGSEA. Trimming stripped 6 bases from V and 2 bases from J, with 10 bases between. This CDR3 spans 12 amino acids. DNA for the CDR3: TGCAGCGTCTTGACAGAGCAAGAGACCCAGTACTTC. Translation: CSVLTEQETQYF. Using reference TRBV29-1 and TRBJ2-5 for the parts outside the CDR3, the full variable domain is SAVISQKPSRDICQRGTSLTIQCQVDSQVTMMFWYRQQPGQSLTLIATANQGSEATYESGFVIDKFPISRPNLTFSTLTVSNMSPEDSSIYLCSVLTEQETQYFGPGTRLLVL.

The chain couples TRBV29-1 to TRBJ2-3, with 10 bases matching TRBD2. CDR1 and CDR2 from the germline V gene are SQVTM and ANQGSEA. The J segment lost 4 bases and the V segment lost 7 bases, leaving 17 bases of the junction unmatched. The CDR3 is made up of 17 amino acids. CDR3 loop: CSGRLAGTHHLADTQYF. The CDR3 coding sequence is TGCAGCGGGAGACTAGCGGGTACCCACCACCTCGCAGATACGCAGTATTTT.

The rearrangement links TRBV11-2 to TRBJ1-1, with TRBD1 matching over 7 bases. After removal of 6 bases from V and 4 bases from J, the junction contained 5 bases not matched to a gene. The CDR3 loop spans 13 amino acids. CDR1 is SGHAT and CDR2 is FQNNGV in the germline V gene. CDR3 nucleotide sequence: TGTGCCAGCAGAACCGGGACAGCCACTGAAGCTTTCTTT. Translated: CASRTGTATEAFF.

This chain uses TRBV28 with TRBJ2-1, with TRBD2 matching over 13 bases. After removal of 6 bases from V and 7 bases from J, the junction contained 12 bases not matched to a gene. This CDR3 has 17 amino acids. Germline CDR1 MDHEN, CDR2 SYDVKM. The CDR3 DNA follows: TGTGCCAGCAGCCCCAGCCGGACTAGCGGGAGTCGGAATGAGCAGTTCTTC. Its translation is CASSPSRTSGSRNEQFF.

This clone was seen once. The rearrangement uses TRBV5-1 and TRBJ2-2, with TRBD1 matching 7 bases. CDR3 length: 15 amino acids. Per the germline V gene, CDR1 is SGHRS and CDR2 is YFSETQ. The V gene end was trimmed by 4 bases and the J gene end by 4 bases; junction bases not matched to a gene: 7. CDR3 residues: CASSPSTGTTGELFF. The CDR3 DNA reads as TGCGCCAGCAGCCCTTCGACAGGGACCACCGGGGAGCTGTTTTTT.

CDR3 region: CSVRAGYTDTQYF. CDR3 DNA sequence: TGCAGCGTTCGAGCGGGATACACAGATACGCAGTATTTT. V and J are TRBV29-1 and TRBJ2-3, with 7 positions matching TRBD2. Germline trimming cut 5 bases from V and 2 bases from J; bases unmatched to any gene: 4. The germline V gene encodes CDR1 SQVTM and CDR2 ANQGSEA. The CDR3 is 13 residues long.

The V call is TRBV6-5, the J call TRBJ1-1, with D possibly matching TRBD1 (6 bases). Trimming removed 5 bases at V and 7 bases at J, with 14 bases between. This CDR3 has 13 residues. Germline-derived CDR1 and CDR2 are MNHEY and SVGAGI. The CDR3 nucleotides are TGTGCCAGCAGTCCAGGGGTGATTCTTGAAGCTTTCTTT. This sequence encodes CASSPGVILEAFF.

For this clone: The junction differs from germline at one of its ends, possibly a read error. The chain is built from TRBV5-1 and TRBJ2-1, with D possibly TRBD1 on 5 matching bases. The CDR3 is 15 residues long. The V gene's germline CDR1 is SGHRS and CDR2 YFSETQ. The CDR3, as DNA: TGCGCCAGCAGCATTCAGGGTCAAGCTTACAGTGAGCAGTTCTTC. Its translation: CASSIQGQAYSEQFF.

The chain joins TRBV28 to TRBJ1-1, with D unclear. The CDR3 is 12 amino acids. Germline loops: CDR1 MDHEN, CDR2 SYDVKM. Trimming shortened V by 11 bases and J by 3 bases, and 13 bases separated the two germline ends. Here the CDR3 reads CAGGMRDTEAFF. CDR3 bases: TGTGCCGGTGGTATGCGTGACACTGAAGCTTTCTTT.

The chain joins TRBV19 to TRBJ2-3; 8 nucleotides align to TRBD1. The germline CDR1 and CDR2 sequences are LNHDA and SQIVND (reference sequence). The CDR3 totals 15 residues. The J segment lost 6 bases and the V segment lost 5 bases, leaving 10 bases of the junction unmatched. The CDR3 nucleotides are TGTGCCAGTAGTTCAAGGACAGGGCCTTCCGATACGCAGTATTTT. Translated, it gives CASSSRTGPSDTQYF.

The J gene is TRBJ1-1, the V gene TRBV6-1; unclear D gene. CDR3 length: 13 residues. V was clipped by 2 bases and J by 1 base, with 5 bases between them. Germline CDR1 and CDR2: MNHNS and SASEGT. The CDR3 loop is CASSEFGNTEAFF. The CDR3 DNA reads as TGTGCCAGCAGTGAATTCGGGAACACTGAAGCTTTCTTT.

The chain is built from TRBV11-3 and TRBJ2-3, with 11 bases fitting TRBD2. In germline, CDR1 is SGHNT, CDR2 YENEEA. The length of the CDR3 is 16 residues. Unmatched junction bases numbered 9, after V lost 5 bases and J lost 5 bases. The CDR3 loop reads CASSEVAGGLVDTQYF. CDR3 bases: TGTGCCAGCAGCGAGGTAGCGGGAGGGCTGGTAGATACGCAGTATTTT.

The J gene is TRBJ1-2, the V gene TRBV9; perhaps TRBD1 as D (5 bases). Germline CDR1 reads SGDLS; CDR2 reads YYNGEE. This CDR3 contains 15 residues. Trimming took 0 bases from V and 4 from J, leaving 13 bases between them. The CDR3 spells CASSVAQGIGYGYTF. For the CDR3, the DNA is TGTGCCAGCAGCGTAGCCCAGGGTATTGGCTATGGCTACACCTTC.

The gene calls are TRBV6-1 and TRBJ1-2; 7 nucleotides align to TRBD1. Germline trimming cut 6 bases from V and 8 bases from J; bases unmatched to any gene: 12. Germline CDR1 reads MNHNS; CDR2 reads SASEGT. The CDR3 covers 14 residues. The CDR3 DNA sequence: TGTGCCAGCAGGAATACAAGACAGGGAGGCGGCTACACCTTC. This gives the protein CASRNTRQGGGYTF.

This rearrangement joins TRBV18 to TRBJ2-7, with 10 bases fitting TRBD2. The J segment lost 7 bases and the V segment lost 3 bases, leaving 9 bases of the junction unmatched. CDR3 size: 15 residues. Germline V gene lookup returns CDR1 KGHSH and CDR2 LQKENI. CDR3 amino acids: CASSPRLAGDREQYF. Written as DNA, the CDR3 is TGTGCCAGCTCACCGCGGCTAGCGGGAGATCGGGAGCAGTACTTC.

This clone was recorded a few times. The germline gene is not matched at one end of the junction; a read error may be the cause. The rearrangement links TRBV5-4 to TRBJ1-2, with TRBD1 identical over 7 bases. The germline CDR1 and CDR2 sequences are SGHNT and YYREEE (reference sequence). CDR3 length: 12 residues. The CDR3 spells CASSSDRLLDAF. The CDR3, as DNA: TGTGCCAGCAGCTCGGACAGGCTCTTGGACGCCTTC.

The chain joins TRBV10-3 to TRBJ2-1, with 8 bases lining up with TRBD2. Losses at the gene ends were 0 bases for V and 4 bases for J; bases not matched to a gene: 2. The CDR3 runs to 15 residues. Germline V gene data show CDR1 as ENHRY and CDR2 as SYGVKD. CDR3 nucleotides: TGTGCCATCAGTGAGTCGACTAGCGATTACAATGAGCAGTTCTTC. Encoded protein: CAISESTSDYNEQFF.

V usage is TRBV7-9 and J usage is TRBJ2-1; TRBD1 might be the D (6 bases). V dropped 1 base and J dropped 8 bases, with 15 bases sitting between them. The germline V gene encodes CDR1 SEHNR and CDR2 FQNEAQ (reference sequence). CDR3 length equals 15 residues. The CDR3 is CASSLVPRGFDEQFF. Written as DNA, the CDR3 is TGTGCCAGCAGCTTAGTCCCCAGGGGATTCGATGAGCAGTTCTTC.

The chain has TRBV7-3 and TRBJ2-3; 11 bases map to TRBD2. The CDR3 length is 16 residues. V lost 5 bases, J lost 2 bases, and 6 bases stayed unmatched. The V gene's germline CDR1 is SGHTA and CDR2 FQGTGA. DNA of the CDR3: TGTGCCAGCAGCCCCGGGACTAGCGGAATCACAGATACGCAGTATTTT. Protein product: CASSPGTSGITDTQYF.